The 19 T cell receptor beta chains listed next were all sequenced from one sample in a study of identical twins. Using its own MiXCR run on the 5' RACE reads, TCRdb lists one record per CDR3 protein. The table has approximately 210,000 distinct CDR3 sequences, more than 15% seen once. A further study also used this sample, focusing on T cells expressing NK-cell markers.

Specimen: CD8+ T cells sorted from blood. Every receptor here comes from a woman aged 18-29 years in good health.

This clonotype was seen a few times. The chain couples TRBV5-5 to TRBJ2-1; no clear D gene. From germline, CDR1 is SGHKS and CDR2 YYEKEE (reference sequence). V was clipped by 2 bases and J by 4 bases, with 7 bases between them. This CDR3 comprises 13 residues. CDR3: CASSLIEYNEQFF. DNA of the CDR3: TGTGCCAGCAGCTTAATAGAATACAATGAGCAGTTCTTC.

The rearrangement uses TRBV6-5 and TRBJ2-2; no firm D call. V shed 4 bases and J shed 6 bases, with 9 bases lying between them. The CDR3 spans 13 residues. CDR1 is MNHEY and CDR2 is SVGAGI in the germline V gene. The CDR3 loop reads CASSSDGSGELFF. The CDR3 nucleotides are TGTGCCAGCAGTTCTGATGGGTCCGGGGAGCTGTTTTTT.

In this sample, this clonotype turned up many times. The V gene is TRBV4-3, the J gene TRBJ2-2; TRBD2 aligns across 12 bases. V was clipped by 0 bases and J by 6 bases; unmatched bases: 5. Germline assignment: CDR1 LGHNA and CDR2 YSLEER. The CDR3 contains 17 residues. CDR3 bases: TGCGCCAGCAGCCAAGAGATTCGACTAGCGGGAGCCGGGGAGCTGTTTTTT. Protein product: CASSQEIRLAGAGELFF.

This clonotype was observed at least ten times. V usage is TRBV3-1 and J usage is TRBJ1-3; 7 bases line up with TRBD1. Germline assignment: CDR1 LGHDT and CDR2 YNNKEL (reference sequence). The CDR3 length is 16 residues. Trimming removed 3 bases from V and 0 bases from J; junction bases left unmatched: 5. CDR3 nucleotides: TGTGCCAGCAGCCAGGGTGGACAGGACTCTGGAAACACCATATATTTT. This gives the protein CASSQGGQDSGNTIYF. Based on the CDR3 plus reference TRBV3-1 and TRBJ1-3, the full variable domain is DTAVSQTPKYLVTQMGNDKSIKCEQNLGHDTMYWYKQDSKKFLKIMFSYNNKELIINETVPNRFSPKSPDKAHLNLHINSLELGDSAVYFCASSQGGQDSGNTIYFGEGSWLTVV.

The CDR3 DNA sequence: TGTGCCAGTAGTGTATCTCAGGGGGTCTACAATGAGCAGTTCTTC. As protein: CASSVSQGVYNEQFF. The chain links TRBV19 to TRBJ2-1; 7 bases agree with TRBD1. The CDR3 is made up of 15 amino acids. The germline gives CDR1 LNHDA, CDR2 SQIVND (reference sequence). V gave up 5 bases and J gave up 3 bases; unmatched junction bases: 7.

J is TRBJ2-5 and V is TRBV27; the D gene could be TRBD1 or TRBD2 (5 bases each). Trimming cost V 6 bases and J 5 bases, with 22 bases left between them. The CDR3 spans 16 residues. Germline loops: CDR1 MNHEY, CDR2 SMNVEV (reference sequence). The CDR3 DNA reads TGTGCCAGCAGCGCCCTGGGACCTGCGCGTATGGAGACCCAGTACTTC. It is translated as CASSALGPARMETQYF.

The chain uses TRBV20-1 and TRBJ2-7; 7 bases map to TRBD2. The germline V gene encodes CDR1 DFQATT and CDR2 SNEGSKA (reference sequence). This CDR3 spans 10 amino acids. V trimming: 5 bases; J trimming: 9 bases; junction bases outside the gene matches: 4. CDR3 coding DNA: TGCAGTGCTGGACTAGTTTGGCAGTACTTC. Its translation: CSAGLVWQYF.

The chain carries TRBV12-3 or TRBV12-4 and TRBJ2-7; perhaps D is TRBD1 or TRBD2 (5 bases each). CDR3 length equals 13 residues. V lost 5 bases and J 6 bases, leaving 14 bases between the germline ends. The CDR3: CASSRGGIGEQYF. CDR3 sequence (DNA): TGTGCCAGCAGTCGGGGCGGCATAGGCGAGCAGTACTTC.

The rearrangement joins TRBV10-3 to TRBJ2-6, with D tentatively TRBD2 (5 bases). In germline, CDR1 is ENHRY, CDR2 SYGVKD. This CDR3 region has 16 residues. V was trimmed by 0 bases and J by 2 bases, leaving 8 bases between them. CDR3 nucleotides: TGTGCCATCAGTGAGTCAACGAGGGCTGGGGCCAACGTCCTGACTTTC. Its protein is CAISESTRAGANVLTF.

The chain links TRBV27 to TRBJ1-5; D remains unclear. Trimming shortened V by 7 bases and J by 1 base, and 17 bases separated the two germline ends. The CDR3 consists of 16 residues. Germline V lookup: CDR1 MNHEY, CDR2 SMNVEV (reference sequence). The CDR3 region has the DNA TGTGCCAGCAAAGTAGACATGCGGTTCAGCAATCAGCCCCAGCATTTT. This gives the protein CASKVDMRFSNQPQHF.

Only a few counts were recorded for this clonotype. Written as DNA, the CDR3 is TGTGCCAGCAGCCAGGTCATAGCGGGGGGCACAGATACGCAGTATTTT. This codes for CASSQVIAGGTDTQYF. The V and J genes are TRBV7-8 and TRBJ2-3, with TRBD2 identical over 9 bases. Per the germline V gene, CDR1 is SGHVS and CDR2 is FQNEAQ. V lost 5 bases, J lost 1 base, and 7 bases stayed unmatched. This CDR3 is 16 amino acids long.

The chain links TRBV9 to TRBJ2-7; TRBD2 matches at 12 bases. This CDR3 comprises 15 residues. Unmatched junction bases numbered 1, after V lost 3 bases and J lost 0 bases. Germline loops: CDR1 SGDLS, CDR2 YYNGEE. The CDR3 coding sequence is TGTGCCAGCAGCGAGGGACTAGCGGGCTCCTACGAGCAGTACTTC. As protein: CASSEGLAGSYEQYF.

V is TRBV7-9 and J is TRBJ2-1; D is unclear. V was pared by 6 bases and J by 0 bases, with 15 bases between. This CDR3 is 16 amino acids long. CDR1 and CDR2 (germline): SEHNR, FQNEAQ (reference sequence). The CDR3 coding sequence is TGTGCCAGCAGAACCCGGAAGTTCAGCTCCTACAATGAGCAGTTCTTC. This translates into CASRTRKFSSYNEQFF.

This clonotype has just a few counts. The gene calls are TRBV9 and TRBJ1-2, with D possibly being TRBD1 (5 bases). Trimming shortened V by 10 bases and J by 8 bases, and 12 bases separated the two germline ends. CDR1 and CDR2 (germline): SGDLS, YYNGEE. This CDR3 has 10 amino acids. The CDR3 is CASQGRGYTF. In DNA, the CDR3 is TGTGCCTCCCAGGGAAGAGGCTACACCTTC.

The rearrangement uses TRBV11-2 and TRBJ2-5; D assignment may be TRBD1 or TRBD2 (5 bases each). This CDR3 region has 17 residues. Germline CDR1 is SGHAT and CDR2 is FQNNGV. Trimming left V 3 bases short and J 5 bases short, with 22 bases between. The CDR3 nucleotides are TGTGCCAGCAGCTTCAGATCTTTGGGGCCGACGGGGGAGACCCAGTACTTC. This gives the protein CASSFRSLGPTGETQYF.

Here the CDR3 DNA reads TGTGCCAGCAGTGGGGGTTCTTCCCCTGAAGCTTTCTTT. This sequence encodes CASSGGSSPEAFF. This rearrangement joins TRBV12-3 or TRBV12-4 to TRBJ1-1, with a tentative D call TRBD1 (5 bases). CDR3 length: 13 residues. The V end lost 5 bases, the J end lost 6 bases, and 13 bases lay between the germline ends.

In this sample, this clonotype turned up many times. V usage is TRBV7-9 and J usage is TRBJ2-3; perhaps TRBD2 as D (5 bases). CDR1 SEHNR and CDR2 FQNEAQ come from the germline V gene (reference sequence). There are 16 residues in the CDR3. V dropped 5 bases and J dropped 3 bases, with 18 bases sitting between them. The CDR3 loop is CASSPSFASGTDTQYF. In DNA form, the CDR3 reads TGTGCCAGCAGCCCCTCTTTCGCCTCGGGGACAGATACGCAGTATTTT.

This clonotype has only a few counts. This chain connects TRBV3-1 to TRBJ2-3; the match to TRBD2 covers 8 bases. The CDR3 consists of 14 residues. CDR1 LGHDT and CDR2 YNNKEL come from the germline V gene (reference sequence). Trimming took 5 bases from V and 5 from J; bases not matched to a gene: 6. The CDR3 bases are TGTGCCAGCAGCTCGGGGGGGCCAGAAGATACGCAGTATTTT. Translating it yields CASSSGGPEDTQYF.

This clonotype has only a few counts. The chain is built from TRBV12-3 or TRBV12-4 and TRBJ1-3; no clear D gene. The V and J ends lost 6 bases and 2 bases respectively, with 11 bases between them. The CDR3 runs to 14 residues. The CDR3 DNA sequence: TGTGCCAGCAGGTTCGGGGAGACTGGAAACACCATATATTTT. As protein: CASRFGETGNTIYF.